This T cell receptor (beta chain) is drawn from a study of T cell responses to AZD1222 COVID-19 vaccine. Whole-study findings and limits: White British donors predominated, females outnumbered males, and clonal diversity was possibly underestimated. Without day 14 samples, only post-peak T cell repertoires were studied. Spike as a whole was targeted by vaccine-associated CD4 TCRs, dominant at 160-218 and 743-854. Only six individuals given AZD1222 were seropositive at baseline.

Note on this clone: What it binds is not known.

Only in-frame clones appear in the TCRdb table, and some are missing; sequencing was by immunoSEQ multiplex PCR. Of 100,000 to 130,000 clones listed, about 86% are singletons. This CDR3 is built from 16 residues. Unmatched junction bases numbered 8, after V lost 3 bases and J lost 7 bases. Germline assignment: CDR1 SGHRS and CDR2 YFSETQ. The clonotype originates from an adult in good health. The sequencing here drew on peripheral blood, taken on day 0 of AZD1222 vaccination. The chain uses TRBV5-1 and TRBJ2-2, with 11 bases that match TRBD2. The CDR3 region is CASSYLAGGQRGELFF. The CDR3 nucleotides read TGCGCCAGCAGCTATCTAGCGGGGGGCCAGCGCGGGGAGCTGTTTTTT.